The entry below describes one TCR beta chain. Its matching antigen is unknown. Using MiXCR, TCRdb re-called clones from the PCR reads. Of around 18,000 clones listed, around a third were seen once; the top ten hold 17%. Every patient underwent thyroid surgery untreated. This sample is drawn from a study of metastatic and nonmetastatic thyroid tumors. Study-wide context: Repertoire data that came from the blood and tumor or nodule tissue of malignant and benign thyroid patients were compared. Regarding the study as a whole: As reported, TCR beta diversity in blood and tumor was significantly higher in malignant thyroid tumors than in benign nodules.

The CDR3 runs to 14 residues. Per germline, CDR1 DFQATT and CDR2 SNEGSKA (reference sequence). V lost 3 bases to trimming and J lost 2 bases; unmatched junction nucleotides: 0. Material for sequencing was tumor tissue. The chain has TRBV20-1 and TRBJ2-7; the match to TRBD2 covers 14 bases. This TCR was sampled from a female donor with papillary thyroid cancer or a benign thyroid nodule (not recorded which). Some clones in this sample may be carry-over from other donors' samples. DNA for the CDR3: TGCAGTGCTAGGACTAGCGGGAGGGCCTACGAGCAGTACTTC. This codes for CSARTSGRAYEQYF.